This record covers a single TCR beta chain. The antigen is undetermined. The data were obtained in a study of OX40 agonist ivuxolimab in advanced cancers. Study-wide background: Hepatocellular carcinoma, melanoma, renal cell or head and neck cancer occurred in dose-escalation patients. Cohort: 82.7% men, mean age about 60, aged roughly 20 to 79.

Profiled with immunoSEQ multiplex PCR; TCRdb holds only in-frame clones, not every one. The sample carries 40,000 to 45,000 clones, approximately 86% recorded once. The CDR3 length is 14 residues. The V gene lost 4 bases and the J gene lost 0 bases, with 10 bases spanning the gap. Germline V gives CDR1 SGHVS, CDR2 FQNEAQ. Study-wide findings and caveats: Within 6 weeks, CD4+ and CD8+ blood T cells expanded clonally at 0.1 to 3.0 mg/kg. More expanded clones were found, on average, in CD8+ than in CD4+ T cells.

This clonotype was sampled from an adult with an advanced solid tumor such as melanoma, head and neck, liver or kidney cancer. The sequenced sample was CD4+ or CD8+ T cells sorted from blood, obtained in a trial of the OX40 agonist ivuxolimab. The chain uses TRBV7-8 and TRBJ2-7; a possible D gene is TRBD2 (5 bases). CDR3 sequence: CASSSKGVSYEQYF. In DNA form, the CDR3 reads TGTGCCAGCAGCTCTAAGGGAGTCTCCTACGAGCAGTACTTC.